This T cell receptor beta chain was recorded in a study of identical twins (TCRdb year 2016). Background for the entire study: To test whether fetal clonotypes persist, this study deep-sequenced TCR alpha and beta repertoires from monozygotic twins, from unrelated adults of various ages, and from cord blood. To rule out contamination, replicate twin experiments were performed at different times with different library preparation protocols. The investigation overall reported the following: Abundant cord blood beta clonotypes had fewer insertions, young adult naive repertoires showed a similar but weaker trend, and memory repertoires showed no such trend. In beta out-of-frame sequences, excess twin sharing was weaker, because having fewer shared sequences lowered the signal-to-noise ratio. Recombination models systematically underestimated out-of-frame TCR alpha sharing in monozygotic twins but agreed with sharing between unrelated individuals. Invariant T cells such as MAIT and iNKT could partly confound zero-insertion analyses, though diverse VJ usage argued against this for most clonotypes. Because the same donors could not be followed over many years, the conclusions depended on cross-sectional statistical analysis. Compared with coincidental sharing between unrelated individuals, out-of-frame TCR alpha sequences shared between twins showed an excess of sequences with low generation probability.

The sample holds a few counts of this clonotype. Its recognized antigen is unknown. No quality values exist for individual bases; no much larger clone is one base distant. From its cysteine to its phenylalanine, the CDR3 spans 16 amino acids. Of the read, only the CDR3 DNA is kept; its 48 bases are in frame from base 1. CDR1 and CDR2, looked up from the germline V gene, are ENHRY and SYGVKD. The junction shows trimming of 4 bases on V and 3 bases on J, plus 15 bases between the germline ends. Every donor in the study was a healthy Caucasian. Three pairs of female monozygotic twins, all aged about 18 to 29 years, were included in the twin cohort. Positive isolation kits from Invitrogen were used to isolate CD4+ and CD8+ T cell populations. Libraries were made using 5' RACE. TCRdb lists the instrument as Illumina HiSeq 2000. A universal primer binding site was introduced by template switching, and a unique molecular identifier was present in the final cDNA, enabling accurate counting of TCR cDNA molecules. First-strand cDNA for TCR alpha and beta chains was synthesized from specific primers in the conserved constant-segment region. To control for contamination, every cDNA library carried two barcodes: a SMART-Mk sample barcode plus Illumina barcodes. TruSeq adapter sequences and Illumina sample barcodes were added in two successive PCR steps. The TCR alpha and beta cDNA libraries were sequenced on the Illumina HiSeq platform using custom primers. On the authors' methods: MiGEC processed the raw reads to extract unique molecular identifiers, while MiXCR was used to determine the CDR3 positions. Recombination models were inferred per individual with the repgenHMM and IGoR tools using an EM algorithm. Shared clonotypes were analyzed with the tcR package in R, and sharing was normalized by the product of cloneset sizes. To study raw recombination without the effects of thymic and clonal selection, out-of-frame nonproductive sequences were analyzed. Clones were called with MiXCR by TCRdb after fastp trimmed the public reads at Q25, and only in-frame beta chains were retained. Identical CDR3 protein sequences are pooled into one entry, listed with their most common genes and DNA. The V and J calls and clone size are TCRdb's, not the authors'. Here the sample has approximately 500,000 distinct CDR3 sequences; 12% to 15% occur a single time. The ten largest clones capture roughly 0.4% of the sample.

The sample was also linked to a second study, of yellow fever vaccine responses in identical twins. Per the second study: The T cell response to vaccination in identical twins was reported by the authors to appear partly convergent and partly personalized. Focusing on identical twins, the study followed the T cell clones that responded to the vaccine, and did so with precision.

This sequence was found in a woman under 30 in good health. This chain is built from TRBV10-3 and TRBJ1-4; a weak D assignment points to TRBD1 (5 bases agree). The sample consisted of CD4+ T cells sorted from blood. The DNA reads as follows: TGTGCCATCAGTGGACAGCCGAGTGATTCTAATGAAAAACTGTTTTTT. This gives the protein CAISGQPSDSNEKLFF.